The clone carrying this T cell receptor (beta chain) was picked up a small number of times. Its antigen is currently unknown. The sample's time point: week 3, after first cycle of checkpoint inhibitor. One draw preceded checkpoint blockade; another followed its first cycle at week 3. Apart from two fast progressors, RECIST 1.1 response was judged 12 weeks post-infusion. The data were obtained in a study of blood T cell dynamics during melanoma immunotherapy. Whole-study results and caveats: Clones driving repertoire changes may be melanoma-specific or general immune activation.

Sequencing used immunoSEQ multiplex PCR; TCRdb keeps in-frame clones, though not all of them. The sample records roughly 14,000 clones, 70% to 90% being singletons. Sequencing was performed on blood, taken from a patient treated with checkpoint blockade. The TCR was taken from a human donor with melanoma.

CDR3 sequence (DNA): TGTGCCAGCAGCCGGGGGGGATCAGCTTACGAGCAGTACTTC. It encodes CASSRGGSAYEQYF. J is TRBJ2-7 and V is TRBV14, with 7 nucleotides matching TRBD2. CDR3 length equals 14 residues. Germline CDR1 and CDR2: SGHDN and FVKESK. With 4 bases clipped from V and 4 bases from J, the junction kept 7 bases outside the gene matches.